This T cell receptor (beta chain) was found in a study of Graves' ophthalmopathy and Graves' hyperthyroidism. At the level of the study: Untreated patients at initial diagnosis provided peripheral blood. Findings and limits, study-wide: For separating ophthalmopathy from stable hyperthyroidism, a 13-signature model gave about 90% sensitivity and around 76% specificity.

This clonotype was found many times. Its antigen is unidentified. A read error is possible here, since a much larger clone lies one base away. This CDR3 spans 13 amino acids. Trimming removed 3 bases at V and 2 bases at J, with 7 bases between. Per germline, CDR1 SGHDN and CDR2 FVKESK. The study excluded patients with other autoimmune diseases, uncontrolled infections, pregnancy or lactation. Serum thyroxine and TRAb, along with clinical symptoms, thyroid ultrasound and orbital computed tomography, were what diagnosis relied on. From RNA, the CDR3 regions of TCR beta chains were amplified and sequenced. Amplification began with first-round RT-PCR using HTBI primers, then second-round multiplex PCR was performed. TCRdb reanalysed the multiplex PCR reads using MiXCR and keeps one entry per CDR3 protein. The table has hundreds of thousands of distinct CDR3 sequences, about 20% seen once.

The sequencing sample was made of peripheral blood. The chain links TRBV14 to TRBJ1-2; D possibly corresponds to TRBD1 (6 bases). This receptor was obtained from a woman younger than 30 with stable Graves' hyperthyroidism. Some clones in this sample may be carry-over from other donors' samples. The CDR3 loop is CASSHGQNYGYTF. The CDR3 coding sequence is TGTGCCAGCAGCCACGGACAGAACTATGGCTACACCTTC.